A single sample gave rise to the 24 T cell receptor beta chains below, sequenced in a study of shared clonotypes between healthy human individuals. Clones were sequenced by immunoSEQ multiplex PCR, and TCRdb holds only the in-frame ones, with some missing. The table lists 2 million to 3 million clones, around 94% of them singletons. Sequenced material: naive CD4+ T cells sorted from blood. Indicated subset: CD45RA+ positively selected. The source is a young man in good health.

Regarding this clone: The sample has other DNA sequences that encode this CDR3 too. The V gene is TRBV18, the J gene TRBJ1-2; D call uncertain. The germline V and J ends were trimmed by 2 bases and 4 bases, with 8 bases remaining between them. Germline-derived CDR1 and CDR2 are KGHSH and LQKENI. The CDR3 spans 13 residues. CDR3 sequence (DNA): TGTGCCAGCTCACCAGGAGCGGGCTATGGCTACACCTTC. Translating it yields CASSPGAGYGYTF.

V usage is TRBV30 and J usage is TRBJ1-2; 8 bases agree with TRBD1. The germline gives CDR1 GTSNPN, CDR2 SVGIG (reference sequence). The CDR3 has 13 amino acids. J gave up 7 bases and V 1 base, and 5 bases lay outside the gene matches. In DNA form, the CDR3 reads TGTGCCTGGAGTGCAGACAGGGGAGGTGGCTACACCTTC. Protein sequence: CAWSADRGGGYTF. Drawing the rest from reference TRBV30 and TRBJ1-2, the complete variable domain is SQTIHQWPATLVQPVGSPLSLECTVEGTSNPNLYWYRQAAGRGLQLLFYSVGIGQISSEVPQNLSASRPQDRQFILSSKKLLLSDSGFYLCAWSADRGGGYTFGSGTRLTVV.

This clone has just a few counts. The chain carries TRBV18 and TRBJ1-5; 12 bases are shared with TRBD1. Germline values: CDR1 KGHSH, CDR2 LQKENI. This CDR3 has 15 residues. The V segment lost 6 bases and the J segment 9 bases; nucleotides outside the gene matches: 9. CDR3 nucleotide sequence: TGTGCCAGCTCGTCCGGGACAGGGGGCCAAGGGCCCCAGCATTTT. Translated, it gives CASSSGTGGQGPQHF.

The chain carries TRBV7-6 and TRBJ2-7, with 7 bases fitting TRBD2. Germline CDR1 and CDR2: SGHVS and FNYEAQ. Trimming cost V 5 bases and J 1 base; bases outside gene matches: 5. The CDR3 is 14 amino acids. The CDR3 sequence: CASSRWEGSYEQYF. CDR3 in DNA: TGTGCCAGCAGCCGTTGGGAGGGGTCCTACGAGCAGTACTTC.

The V call is TRBV28, the J call TRBJ2-7; the D call may be TRBD1 or TRBD2 (5 bases each). CDR1 MDHEN and CDR2 SYDVKM come from the germline V gene. V was trimmed by 5 bases and J by 0 bases, leaving 14 bases between them. This CDR3 has 15 residues. CDR3 sequence: CASSPRGRPSYEQYF. The CDR3 coding sequence is TGTGCCAGCAGTCCCCGGGGCAGGCCCTCCTACGAGCAGTACTTC.

The rearrangement links TRBV10-2 to TRBJ2-4; a possible D gene is TRBD2 (6 bases). The V gene lost 5 bases and the J gene lost 0 bases, with 20 bases spanning the gap. The germline V gene encodes CDR1 WSHSY and CDR2 SAAADI. The CDR3 is 18 residues long. The CDR3 sequence: CASSPPGLPGTAKNIQYF. The CDR3 bases are TGCGCCAGCAGTCCCCCGGGACTGCCGGGGACAGCCAAAAACATTCAGTACTTC.

V and J are TRBV4-1 and TRBJ2-1; TRBD2 might be the D (6 bases). The CDR3 contains 15 residues. CDR1 is MGHRA and CDR2 is YSYEKL in the germline V gene. The V and J ends lost 3 bases and 8 bases respectively, with 17 bases between them. CDR3 sequence: CASSHGAGGRDEQFF. CDR3 in DNA: TGCGCCAGCAGCCACGGAGCCGGAGGGCGCGATGAGCAGTTCTTC.

The rearrangement uses TRBV27 and TRBJ1-2, with 8 bases that match TRBD1. The CDR3 has 14 residues. Germline CDR1 is MNHEY and CDR2 is SMNVEV (reference sequence). Trimming took 10 bases from V and 0 from J; bases not matched to a gene: 7. The CDR3, as DNA: TGTGCCACACTCAGGGGGCCCACTAACTATGGCTACACCTTC. Residues: CATLRGPTNYGYTF.

The chain links TRBV6-5 to TRBJ1-2; 8 nucleotides match TRBD1. V lost 6 bases and J lost 4; bases outside the gene matches: 7. Germline assignment: CDR1 MNHEY and CDR2 SVGAGI. CDR3 length equals 14 residues. The CDR3 loop reads CASRDRAIGYGYTF. The CDR3 DNA sequence: TGTGCCAGCAGGGACAGGGCTATAGGCTATGGCTACACCTTC.

This clone was detected only once. This chain joins TRBV11-2 and TRBJ1-1; D not resolved. V gave up 0 bases and J gave up 11 bases, with 10 bases separating them. The length of the CDR3 is 12 residues. Per the germline V gene, CDR1 is SGHAT and CDR2 is FQNNGV. CDR3 sequence (DNA): TGTGCCAGCAGCTTAGAACACAGTTGGGCTTTCTTT. It translates to CASSLEHSWAFF. The variable domain in full, completed from reference TRBV11-2 and TRBJ1-1, reads EAGVAQSPRYKIIEKRQSVAFWCNPISGHATLYWYQQILGQGPKLLIQFQNNGVVDDSQLPKDRFSAERLKGVDSTLKIQPAKLEDSAVYLCASSLEHSWAFFGQGTRLTVV.

The rearrangement uses TRBV4-3 and TRBJ2-3; no clear D gene. With 0 bases removed from V and 0 bases from J, the gap between germline ends came to 16 bases. In germline, CDR1 is LGHNA, CDR2 YSLEER. The CDR3 consists of 18 residues. This CDR3 reads CASSQDRRSAASTDTQYF. The CDR3 nucleotides read TGCGCCAGCAGCCAAGATCGAAGAAGCGCCGCTAGCACAGATACGCAGTATTTT.

CDR3 region: CASRPGLRDEAFF. The CDR3 DNA is TGTGCCAGCAGACCGGGTCTTCGGGATGAAGCTTTCTTT. The chain uses TRBV27 and TRBJ1-1; no reliable D call. Germline V CDR1 and CDR2: MNHEY, SMNVEV (reference sequence). The CDR3 is 13 residues long. V lost 6 bases and J lost 7, with 15 bases in between.

The J gene is TRBJ2-7, the V gene TRBV5-4, with D tentatively TRBD1 (5 bases). The V end lost 1 base, the J end lost 3 bases, and 8 bases lay between the germline ends. Germline CDR1 is SGHNT and CDR2 is YYREEE (reference sequence). This CDR3 is built from 13 residues. CDR3 loop: CASSLLDNYEQYF. For the CDR3, the DNA is TGTGCCAGCAGCTTGTTGGACAACTACGAGCAGTACTTC. Combining the CDR3 with reference TRBV5-4 and TRBJ2-7 gives the whole variable domain ETGVTQSPTHLIKTRGQQVTLRCSSQSGHNTVSWYQQALGQGPQFIFQYYREEENGRGNFPPRFSGLQFPNYSSELNVNALELDDSALYLCASSLLDNYEQYFGPGTRLTVT.

The chain combines TRBV6-9 with TRBJ2-1; 11 nucleotides line up with TRBD1. Germline-derived CDR1 and CDR2 are MNHGY and SVAAGI. The V gene end was trimmed by 2 bases and the J gene end by 2 bases; junction bases not matched to a gene: 23. The CDR3 sequence is 23 residues long. The CDR3, as DNA: TGTGCCAGCAGTTATAAGGGACAGGGGGGCTCCTACGCCTCTCGTAGCGCCTACAATGAGCAGTTCTTC. Residues: CASSYKGQGGSYASRSAYNEQFF.

The rearrangement joins TRBV7-2 to TRBJ2-1, with 7 bases fitting TRBD2. The V and J ends lost 6 bases and 4 bases, in that order; junction bases with no gene match: 18. The length of the CDR3 is 18 residues. Per germline, CDR1 SGHTA and CDR2 FQGNSA. The CDR3: CASRGAGEALYSYNEQFF. The CDR3 DNA reads as TGTGCCAGCAGAGGGGCGGGGGAAGCACTTTACTCTTACAATGAGCAGTTCTTC.

CDR3 protein: CASSLREAGPTDTQYF. For the CDR3, the DNA is TGTGCCAGCAGCCTCAGGGAGGCGGGTCCCACAGATACGCAGTATTTT. The V and J genes are TRBV7-2 and TRBJ2-3; a weak D match, TRBD2 (6 bases). Germline values: CDR1 SGHTA, CDR2 FQGNSA. The CDR3 spans 16 residues. V was clipped by 5 bases and J by 2 bases, with 17 bases between them.

The chain is built from TRBV5-4 and TRBJ2-3, with 10 nucleotides matching TRBD2. V lost 4 bases and J lost 5; bases outside the gene matches: 4. The CDR3 loop spans 14 amino acids. The germline V gene has CDR1 SGHNT and CDR2 YYREEE (reference sequence). The CDR3 sequence is CASSSSGRIDTQYF. Written as DNA, the CDR3 is TGTGCCAGCAGCAGTAGCGGGAGGATAGATACGCAGTATTTT.

This clone was recorded once. The chain links TRBV6-6 to TRBJ2-3, with TRBD2 matching 8 bases. This CDR3 comprises 16 residues. V lost 8 bases to trimming and J lost 1 base; unmatched junction nucleotides: 11. CDR1 and CDR2 (germline): MNHNY, SVGAGI (reference sequence). The CDR3 region has the DNA TGTGCCAGCGGGACATTAGCGGGAATGGGCACAGATACGCAGTATTTT. Residues: CASGTLAGMGTDTQYF.

The chain uses TRBV7-2 and TRBJ2-6, with D possibly being TRBD1 (6 bases). Trimming took off 2 bases at V and 0 bases at J, with 11 bases between the two ends. In germline, CDR1 is SGHTA, CDR2 FQGNSA. The CDR3 is made up of 17 amino acids. CDR3 nucleotide sequence: TGTGCCAGCAGCTTAAGGGACACGGGCTCTGGGGCCAACGTCCTGACTTTC. This sequence encodes CASSLRDTGSGANVLTF.

This clone was counted only a few times. At the DNA level, this CDR3 is encoded by other sequences in the same sample as well. V and J are TRBV30 and TRBJ1-1; D is unresolved. Trimming cost V 3 bases and J 0 bases, with 8 bases left between them. The CDR3 is made up of 13 amino acids. Germline V gene lookup returns CDR1 GTSNPN and CDR2 SVGIG (reference sequence). As DNA, the CDR3 is TGTGCCTGGAGGAGGTTTCTGAACACTGAAGCTTTCTTT. This encodes CAWRRFLNTEAFF.

This chain uses TRBV2 with TRBJ2-5; 14 bases are a match to TRBD2. The CDR3 runs to 18 residues. With V trimmed by 9 bases and J by 5 bases, 17 bases remained unmatched. Germline CDR1 is SNHLY and CDR2 is FYNNEI. CDR3 sequence: CARRPGTSGSRGQETQYF. CDR3 sequence (DNA): TGTGCCAGAAGGCCCGGGACTAGCGGGAGTAGGGGGCAGGAGACCCAGTACTTC.

Only one count was recorded for this clone. The J gene is TRBJ1-2, the V gene TRBV10-3; D gene ambiguous. The CDR3 contains 13 residues. V lost 7 bases and J 4 bases, leaving 13 bases between the germline ends. The germline V gene has CDR1 ENHRY and CDR2 SYGVKD. The CDR3 here is CAINSGSLYGYTF. The CDR3 bases are TGTGCCATCAATTCTGGCAGTCTCTATGGCTACACCTTC.

A word on this clone: This same CDR3 is encoded by further DNA sequences in the sample. The rearrangement joins TRBV2 to TRBJ2-5; D ambiguous. Trimming pared 0 bases from V and 5 bases from J, leaving 1 base between. This CDR3 has 11 residues. Germline V CDR1 and CDR2: SNHLY, FYNNEI. The CDR3 reads CASSEAETQYF. CDR3 DNA: TGTGCCAGCAGTGAAGCGGAGACCCAGTACTTC.

The CDR3: CAYGAGGPYEQYF. The CDR3 nucleotides are TGTGCTTACGGGGCGGGTGGCCCCTACGAGCAGTACTTC. This chain links TRBV7-2 with TRBJ2-5; the D call may be TRBD1 or TRBD2 (5 bases each). The last part of the DNA fits TRBJ2-7 better; the J call may be wrong. CDR1 is SGHTA and CDR2 is FQGNSA in the germline V gene. The CDR3 contains 13 residues.